The 8 T cell receptor beta chains listed next were all sequenced from one sample in a study of T cell responses to AZD1222 COVID-19 vaccine. Repertoires were generated with immunoSEQ multiplex PCR, while TCRdb's copy carries only in-frame clones and drops some. The listing records around 150,000 clones. Input material: peripheral blood. All receptors derive from an adult in good health.

The rearrangement joins TRBV9 to TRBJ1-6; D gene unclear. The CDR3 covers 15 residues. Per germline, CDR1 SGDLS and CDR2 YYNGEE. Trimming cost V 4 bases and J 1 base, with 9 bases left between them. The CDR3 region has the DNA TGTGCCAGCAGCCCAACCGGGTCCTATAATTCACCCCTCCACTTT. Translation: CASSPTGSYNSPLHF.

The chain recombines TRBV7-2 with TRBJ2-7, with D possibly TRBD1 on 6 matching bases. Germline-derived CDR1 and CDR2 are SGHTA and FQGNSA. CDR3 length: 14 residues. Between the trimmed V and J ends, which lost 3 bases and 2 bases, there was a span of 11 bases. The chain's CDR3 is CASSFTGPTYEQYF. Here the CDR3 DNA reads TGTGCCAGCAGCTTTACAGGGCCCACCTACGAGCAGTACTTC.

As regards this clone: A read error may produce the germline difference seen at one junction end. V is TRBV6-2 or TRBV6-3 and J is TRBJ2-3, with TRBD2 identical over 10 bases. The CDR3 length is 14 residues. CDR1 and CDR2 from the germline V gene are MNHEY and SVGEGT. The CDR3 is CASSYSDSSGGPFF. The CDR3 DNA is TGTGCCAGCAGTTACTCGGACTCTAGCGGGGGCCCGTTTTTT.

V is TRBV15 and J is TRBJ2-2, with 8 bases identical to TRBD1. The V and J ends lost 5 bases and 6 bases, in that order; junction bases with no gene match: 5. Germline V gene lookup returns CDR1 LNHNV and CDR2 YYDKDF (reference sequence). This CDR3 contains 14 residues. The CDR3, as DNA: TGTGCCACCAGCGTCAGGGGGCACGCCGGGGAGCTGTTTTTT. Amino acids: CATSVRGHAGELFF.

The V call is TRBV5-1, the J call TRBJ2-1; perhaps D is TRBD1 or TRBD2 (5 bases each). V gave up 4 bases and J gave up 6 bases, with 23 bases separating them. The CDR3 is made up of 17 amino acids. Germline-derived CDR1 and CDR2 are SGHRS and YFSETQ. Here the CDR3 reads CASSRNLGTDVINEQFF. CDR3 DNA: TGCGCCAGCAGCCGAAACCTCGGGACCGATGTGATCAATGAGCAGTTCTTC.

This chain joins TRBV28 and TRBJ1-1; D possibly corresponds to TRBD1 (5 bases). There are 15 residues in the CDR3. Germline CDR1 MDHEN, CDR2 SYDVKM. V was trimmed by 3 bases and J by 3 bases, leaving 14 bases between them. The CDR3 DNA sequence: TGTGCCAGCAGTTTGCTGGGGGTAGAGGACACTGAAGCTTTCTTT. Amino acid sequence: CASSLLGVEDTEAFF.

This chain connects TRBV15 to TRBJ1-2, with a weak D call TRBD1 (6 bases). V was trimmed by 3 bases and J by 4 bases, leaving 18 bases between them. The length of the CDR3 is 16 residues. Germline V gives CDR1 LNHNV, CDR2 YYDKDF (reference sequence). This chain's CDR3 is CATSRTTGGVGYGYTF. CDR3 nucleotide sequence: TGTGCCACCAGCAGGACCACCGGGGGCGTAGGCTATGGCTACACCTTC. Complete variable domain (other parts from reference TRBV15 and TRBJ1-2): DAMVIQNPRYQVTQFGKPVTLSCSQTLNHNVMYWYQQKSSQAPKLLFHYYDKDFNNEADTPDNFQSRRPNTSFCFLDIRSPGLGDTAMYLCATSRTTGGVGYGYTFGSGTRLTVV.

This chain joins TRBV6-2 or TRBV6-3 and TRBJ1-4, with TRBD1 matching 7 bases. Germline lookup yields CDR1 MNHEY and CDR2 SVGEGT. The CDR3 totals 17 residues. V shed 0 bases and J 4 bases; nucleotides not matched to a gene: 8. The CDR3 is CASSYSATGRGNEKLFF. CDR3 nucleotide sequence: TGTGCCAGCAGTTACTCGGCGACAGGGAGGGGTAATGAAAAACTGTTTTTT.